These T cell receptor beta chains were read from a single sample in a study of OX40 agonist ivuxolimab in advanced cancers. TCRdb keeps only in-frame clones here, not all; method: immunoSEQ multiplex PCR. The top ten clones hold roughly 13% of a sample with some 62,000 clones, around 90% of them seen once. Sequenced material: CD4+ or CD8+ T cells sorted from blood, taken in a trial of the OX40 agonist ivuxolimab. These receptors were taken from an adult with an advanced solid tumor such as melanoma, head and neck, liver or kidney cancer. CDR3s include the opening cysteine and the closing phenylalanine or tryptophan. A D gene is named only where the DNA matches it firmly. Size is stated for part of the rows, as once, few or many counts, or as a class when the clone is expanded.

TRBV18,few,.,TRBJ2-7,CASSPPFRTLGTYEQYF,TGTGCCAGCTCACCACCGTTCAGGACGCTCGGGACCTACGAGCAGTACTTC
TRBV7-9,.,.,TRBJ2-7,CASIGTDRDHTYEQYF,TGTGCCAGCATAGGAACAGACCGGGACCATACCTACGAGCAGTACTTC
TRBV7-2,once,TRBD1,TRBJ2-1,CASSLGTGDVNEQFF,TGTGCCAGCAGCTTAGGGACAGGGGATGTCAATGAGCAGTTCTTC
TRBV27,.,.,TRBJ1-6,CASSLSGQGHNSPLHF,TGTGCCAGCAGTTTATCGGGGCAGGGCCATAATTCACCCCTCCACTTT
TRBV7-9,.,.,TRBJ2-1,CASSLNNEQFF,TGTGCCAGCAGCCTTAACAATGAGCAGTTCTTC
TRBV7-8,.,.,TRBJ2-7,CASSATGLEQYF,TGTGCCAGCAGCGCAACAGGGCTCGAGCAGTACTTC
TRBV10-1,once,TRBD2,TRBJ2-7,CASSDVPAGGRNEQYF,TGCGCCAGCAGTGATGTTCCCGCGGGAGGTAGGAACGAGCAGTACTTC
TRBV28,.,.,TRBJ2-7,CASSFLGPYEQYF,TGTGCCAGCAGTTTCCTGGGTCCCTACGAGCAGTACTTC
TRBV28,.,.,TRBJ2-7,CASSLDSSYEQYF,TGTGCCAGCAGCTTGGACAGTTCCTACGAGCAGTACTTC
TRBV4-1,.,TRBD1,TRBJ2-7,CASSDGQGFLYEQYF,TGCGCCAGCAGCGATGGACAGGGTTTTCTCTACGAGCAGTACTTC
TRBV7-9,.,.,TRBJ2-7,CASSLVGGPIEQYF,TGTGCCAGCAGCTTAGTAGGCGGACCTATCGAGCAGTACTTC
TRBV4-2,.,TRBD2,TRBJ2-1,CASSRERDDNEQFF,TGTGCCAGCAGCCGGGAGCGGGATGACAATGAGCAGTTCTTC
TRBV27,.,.,TRBJ2-5,CASSFNPPAETQYF,TGTGCCAGCAGTTTTAACCCCCCAGCGGAGACCCAGTACTTC
TRBV7-9,.,.,TRBJ2-1,CASSWQGTYNEQFF,TGTGCCAGCAGCTGGCAGGGCACCTACAATGAGCAGTTCTTC
TRBV18,.,.,TRBJ2-5,CASSSRHLEETQYF,TGTGCCAGCTCATCTAGACACTTAGAAGAGACCCAGTACTTC
TRBV18,.,TRBD2,TRBJ2-3,CASSPPGLAGGSDTQYF,TGTGCCAGCTCACCACCGGGACTAGCGGGAGGATCAGATACGCAGTATTTT
TRBV28,.,.,TRBJ2-5,CASSQQVPKYQETQYF,TGTGCCAGCAGTCAACAGGTTCCAAAGTACCAAGAGACCCAGTACTTC
TRBV9,.,.,TRBJ1-4,CASSDLQGEKLFF,TGTGCCAGCAGCGACCTACAGGGCGAAAAACTGTTTTTT
TRBV7-3,.,TRBD2,TRBJ2-3,CASRLAGASTDTQYF,TGTGCCAGCAGGTTAGCGGGAGCTAGCACAGATACGCAGTATTTT
TRBV6-5,.,TRBD1,TRBJ1-1,CASSHGQGIYAEAFF,TGTGCCAGCAGTCATGGACAGGGAATATACGCTGAAGCTTTCTTT
TRBV5-4,.,TRBD2,TRBJ2-2,CASSYPVLAGRGFTGELFF,TGTGCCAGCAGCTACCCGGTTCTAGCGGGACGCGGGTTTACCGGGGAGCTGTTTTTT
TRBV7-9,.,.,TRBJ2-5,CASSPRGTSETQYF,TGTGCCAGCAGCCCAAGGGGAACTTCAGAGACCCAGTACTTC
TRBV4-1,.,TRBD1,TRBJ1-2,CASSQAGQEWVGYTF,TGCGCCAGCAGCCAAGCCGGACAGGAATGGGTCGGCTACACCTTC
TRBV6-6,once,TRBD1,TRBJ1-5,CASSYPGQGSDQPQHF,TGTGCCAGCAGTTACCCGGGACAGGGAAGCGATCAGCCCCAGCATTTT
TRBV19,once,.,TRBJ2-7,CASSEDGYEQYF,TGTGCCAGTAGTGAGGACGGCTACGAGCAGTACTTC
TRBV7-3,.,.,TRBJ2-7,CASSLFPGGYEQYF,TGTGCCAGCAGCTTATTTCCTGGGGGCTACGAGCAGTACTTC
TRBV4-1,.,.,TRBJ2-7,CASSQPPGLGRYEQYF,TGCGCCAGCAGCCAACCCCCGGGACTCGGCCGCTACGAGCAGTACTTC
TRBV7-8,.,.,TRBJ2-2,CASSLGSGELFF,TGTGCCAGCAGCTTAGGATCCGGGGAGCTGTTTTTT
TRBV9,.,.,TRBJ2-1,CASSGRTPTSLELDSEQFF,TGTGCCAGCAGCGGACGTACTCCCACCTCCCTGGAACTGGACAGTGAGCAGTTCTTC
TRBV9,.,.,TRBJ2-2,CASSSTLGARDHTGELFF,TGTGCCAGCAGCTCAACCTTGGGGGCCCGAGATCACACCGGGGAGCTGTTTTTT
TRBV18,.,.,TRBJ2-1,CASSPDLIDKPWLNNEQFF,TGTGCCAGCTCACCCGACTTAATAGACAAACCCTGGCTTAACAATGAGCAGTTCTTC
TRBV15,.,.,TRBJ2-7,CATSTGRLGVASYEQYF,TGTGCCACCAGCACGGGCCGCCTGGGGGTGGCCTCCTACGAGCAGTACTTC
TRBV11-2,.,TRBD2,TRBJ2-7,CASSLAAWTSGRTSYEQYF,TGTGCCAGCAGCTTAGCCGCTTGGACTAGCGGGAGGACCTCCTACGAGCAGTACTTC
TRBV6-4,.,TRBD2,TRBJ2-1,CASSTSGGGYNEQFF,TGTGCCAGCAGTACTAGCGGAGGGGGATACAATGAGCAGTTCTTC
TRBV7-2,once,.,TRBJ2-5,CASSLGLYGDRETQYF,TGTGCCAGCAGCTTAGGACTCTACGGTGACCGGGAGACCCAGTACTTC
TRBV19,.,TRBD1,TRBJ2-7,CASTPGTGSYEQYF,TGTGCCAGTACCCCAGGGACAGGGTCCTACGAGCAGTACTTC
TRBV7-2,.,.,TRBJ1-2,CASSTKLGGVGGYTF,TGTGCCAGCAGCACGAAACTTGGGGGAGTTGGTGGCTACACCTTC
TRBV6-6,.,.,TRBJ1-5,CASSYQRHISNQPQHF,TGTGCCAGCAGTTATCAACGACACATTAGCAATCAGCCCCAGCATTTT
TRBV5-3,.,TRBD2,TRBJ2-7,CARSSGLAESYEQYF,TGTGCCAGAAGCTCGGGACTAGCGGAGTCCTACGAGCAGTACTTC
TRBV28,.,.,TRBJ1-1,CASSLTAPMMNTEAFF,TGTGCCAGCAGCCTTACCGCCCCAATGATGAACACTGAAGCTTTCTTT
TRBV5-8,.,.,TRBJ1-5,CASSRANQPQHF,TGTGCCAGCAGTCGGGCCAATCAGCCCCAGCATTTT
TRBV19,.,.,TRBJ2-1,CASSTGPVGLSSYNEQFF,TGTGCCAGTAGTACTGGTCCGGTTGGACTGAGCTCCTACAATGAGCAGTTCTTC
TRBV5-8,.,TRBD1,TRBJ2-7,CASSLIPGQGYEQYF,TGTGCCAGCAGCTTGATACCGGGACAGGGTTACGAGCAGTACTTC
TRBV19,.,TRBD2,TRBJ2-7,CARSITSGYEQYF,TGTGCCCGTAGTATTACTAGCGGCTACGAGCAGTACTTC
TRBV4-1,once,.,TRBJ1-4,CASSQIGSSEKLFF,TGCGCCAGCAGCCAAATAGGGTCATCTGAAAAACTGTTTTTT
TRBV6-1,once,TRBD1,TRBJ2-7,CASRDRDSALYEQYF,TGTGCCAGCAGGGACCGGGACAGCGCGCTCTACGAGCAGTACTTC
TRBV7-9,.,TRBD1,TRBJ2-5,CASSFGLQGGRETQYF,TGTGCCAGCAGCTTCGGTCTACAGGGGGGTAGAGAGACCCAGTACTTC
TRBV7-8,.,.,TRBJ1-5,CASSLQSGEGNQPQHF,TGTGCCAGCAGTTTACAGTCAGGGGAGGGCAATCAGCCCCAGCATTTT
TRBV2,once,.,TRBJ2-7,CASSESGAYEQYF,TGTGCCAGCAGTGAATCGGGAGCCTACGAGCAGTACTTC
TRBV5-4,once,.,TRBJ2-3,CASSPTLGDTQYF,TGTGCCAGCAGCCCAACCCTAGGGGATACGCAGTATTTT
TRBV29-1,.,TRBD1,TRBJ1-4,CSVALGQGGEKLFF,TGCAGCGTTGCTCTGGGACAGGGTGGGGAAAAACTGTTTTTT
TRBV19,.,TRBD2,TRBJ2-1,CASSIILAGDWDEQFF,TGTGCCAGTAGTATTATTCTAGCGGGAGACTGGGATGAGCAGTTCTTC
TRBV9,.,TRBD2,TRBJ2-3,CASSVGTSGRADTQYF,TGTGCCAGCAGCGTAGGGACTAGCGGGAGGGCAGATACGCAGTATTTT
TRBV29-1,.,TRBD2,TRBJ2-1,CSVLRGGDNEQFF,TGCAGCGTCCTACGGGGGGGGGACAATGAGCAGTTCTTC